The sequence of this TCR beta chain was determined in a study of cytomegalovirus exposure and HLA in healthy donors. PCR was performed using 60 Vbeta and 13 Jbeta primers. The data were produced by immunoSEQ multiplex PCR, yet TCRdb's version contains in-frame clones alone and is incomplete. Of about 300,000 clones listed, roughly 88% are singletons. Germline CDR1 ENHRY, CDR2 SYGVKD. Losses at the gene ends were 0 bases for V and 7 bases for J; bases not matched to a gene: 10. There are 17 residues in the CDR3. The rearrangement uses TRBV10-3 and TRBJ2-7, with 12 nucleotides matching TRBD1. The clonotype was recovered from a man aged 35-49 years in good health and CMV-seropositive. The sample consisted of PBMCs. The CDR3, as DNA: TGTGCCATCAGTGAGTCTACCCCGGGACAGGGGGCGCTTGAGCAGTACTTC. It is translated as CAISESTPGQGALEQYF.